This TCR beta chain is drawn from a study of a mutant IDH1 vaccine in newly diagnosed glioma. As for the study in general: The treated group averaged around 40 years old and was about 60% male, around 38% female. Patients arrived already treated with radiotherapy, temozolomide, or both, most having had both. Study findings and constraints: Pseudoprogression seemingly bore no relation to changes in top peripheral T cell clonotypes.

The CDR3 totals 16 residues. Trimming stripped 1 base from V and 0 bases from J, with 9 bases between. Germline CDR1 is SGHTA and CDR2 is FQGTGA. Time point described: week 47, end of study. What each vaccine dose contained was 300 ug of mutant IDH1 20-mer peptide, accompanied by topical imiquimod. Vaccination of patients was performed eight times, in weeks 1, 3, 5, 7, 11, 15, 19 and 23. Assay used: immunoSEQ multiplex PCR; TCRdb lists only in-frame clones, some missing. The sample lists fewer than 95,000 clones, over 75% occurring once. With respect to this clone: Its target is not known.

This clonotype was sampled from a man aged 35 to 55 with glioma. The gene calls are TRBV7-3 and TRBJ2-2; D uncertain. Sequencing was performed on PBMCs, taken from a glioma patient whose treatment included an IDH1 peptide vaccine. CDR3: CASSLSSFANTGELFF. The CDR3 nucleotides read TGTGCCAGCAGCTTAAGCTCTTTCGCGAACACCGGGGAGCTGTTTTTT.